This T cell receptor beta chain is drawn from a study of cytomegalovirus exposure and HLA in healthy donors. For the study at large: Among around 200 million T cells, an earlier analysis found around 100 million unique TCR beta sequences. Study outcomes and limitations: The study carried out a later analysis of TCR beta sequences. It associated approximately 15,000 of them with specific HLA alleles at a false discovery rate of 0.05. Earlier analysis looked at TCR beta V segments, and most were productive about 90% or about 30% of the time.

Comment on this clone: Antigen: not known.

PCR employed 60 Vbeta and 13 Jbeta primers. Measured with immunoSEQ multiplex PCR; TCRdb has only the in-frame clones, and not every one. The table has 150,000 to 200,000 clones, roughly 81% seen once. The CDR3 runs to 16 residues. Looked up from germline, CDR1 is MNHNS and CDR2 is SASEGT. The V gene end was trimmed by 0 bases and the J gene end by 8 bases; junction bases not matched to a gene: 4. The sequencing sample was made of PBMCs. This rearrangement joins TRBV6-1 to TRBJ1-6, with 10 bases lining up with TRBD1. The sequence derives from a man between 18 and 35 years old in good health and CMV-seropositive. The chain's CDR3 is CASSEAAGTGDSPLHF. The CDR3 bases are TGTGCCAGCAGTGAAGCGGCCGGGACAGGGGATTCACCCCTCCACTTT.